This TCR beta chain was recovered during a study of blood T cell repertoires in COVID-19. Study information: The cDNA or gDNA used as material had been derived from T cells, B-cell-depleted T cells, or PBMCs.

Method: immunoSEQ multiplex PCR; TCRdb's copy keeps in-frame clones and lacks some. Here the sample spans roughly 170,000 clones, over 75% being singletons. CDR3 length: 16 residues. V shed 2 bases and J 7 bases; nucleotides not matched to a gene: 6. Germline assignment: CDR1 KGHSH and CDR2 LQKENI. Material: peripheral blood. This chain joins TRBV18 and TRBJ2-7, with 15 bases identical to TRBD2. The source is a woman aged 70-85 years with acute or convalescent COVID-19. The CDR3 nucleotides are TGTGCCAGCTCACCAGGAGGGACTAGCGGGAGGTGGGAGCAGTACTTC. Translated: CASSPGGTSGRWEQYF.